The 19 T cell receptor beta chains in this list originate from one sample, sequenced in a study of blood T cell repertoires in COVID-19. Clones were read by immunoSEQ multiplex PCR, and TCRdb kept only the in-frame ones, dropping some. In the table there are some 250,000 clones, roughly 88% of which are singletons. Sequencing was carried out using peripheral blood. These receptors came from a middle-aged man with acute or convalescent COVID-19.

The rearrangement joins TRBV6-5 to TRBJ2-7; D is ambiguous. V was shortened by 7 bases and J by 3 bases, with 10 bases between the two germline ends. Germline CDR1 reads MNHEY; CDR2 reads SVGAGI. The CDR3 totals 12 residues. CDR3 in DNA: TGTGCCAGCACCCTAGGCCTCTACGAGCAGTACTTC. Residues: CASTLGLYEQYF.

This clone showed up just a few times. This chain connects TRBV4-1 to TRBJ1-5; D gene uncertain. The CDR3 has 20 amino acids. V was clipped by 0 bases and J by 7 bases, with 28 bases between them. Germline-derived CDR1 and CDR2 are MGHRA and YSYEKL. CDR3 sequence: CASSQEFIADHSYIAQPQHF. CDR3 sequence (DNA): TGCGCCAGCAGCCAAGAATTCATAGCAGACCACTCCTACATCGCCCAGCCCCAGCATTTT.

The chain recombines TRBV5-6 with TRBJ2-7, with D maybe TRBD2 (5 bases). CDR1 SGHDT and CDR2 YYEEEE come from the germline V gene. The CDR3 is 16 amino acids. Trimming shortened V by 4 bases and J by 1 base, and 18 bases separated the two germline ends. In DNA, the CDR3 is TGTGCCAGCAGCCCCGGAGGCCAAGCTTTTTCCTACGAGCAGTACTTC. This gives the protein CASSPGGQAFSYEQYF.

The CDR3 reads CASSFSYRSSYNEQFF. The DNA of the CDR3 is TGTGCCAGCAGTTTTTCGTACAGGAGCTCCTACAATGAGCAGTTCTTC. This sequence joins TRBV6-5 and TRBJ2-1; tentative D call: TRBD1 (5 bases). Germline V lookup: CDR1 MNHEY, CDR2 SVGAGI. The CDR3 loop spans 16 amino acids. The germline V and J ends were trimmed by 4 bases and 0 bases, with 13 bases remaining between them.

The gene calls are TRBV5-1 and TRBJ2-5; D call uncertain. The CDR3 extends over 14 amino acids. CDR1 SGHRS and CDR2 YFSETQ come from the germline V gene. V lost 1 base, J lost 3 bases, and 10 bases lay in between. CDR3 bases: TGCGCCAGCAGCTTGATGTTGAGGAAAGAGACCCAGTACTTC. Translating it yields CASSLMLRKETQYF.

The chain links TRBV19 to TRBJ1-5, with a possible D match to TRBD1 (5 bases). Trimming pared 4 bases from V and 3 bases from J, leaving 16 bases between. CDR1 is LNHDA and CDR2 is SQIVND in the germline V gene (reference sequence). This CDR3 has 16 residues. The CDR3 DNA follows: TGTGCCAGTAGTAGCTCCGGGGCGGGAGACAATCAGCCCCAGCATTTT. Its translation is CASSSSGAGDNQPQHF.

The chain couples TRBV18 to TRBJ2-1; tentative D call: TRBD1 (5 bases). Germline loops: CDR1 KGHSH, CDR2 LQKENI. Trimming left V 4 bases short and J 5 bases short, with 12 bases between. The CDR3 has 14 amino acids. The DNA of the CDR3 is TGTGCCAGCTCACTCCAGGGTGTGAACAATGAGCAGTTCTTC. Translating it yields CASSLQGVNNEQFF.

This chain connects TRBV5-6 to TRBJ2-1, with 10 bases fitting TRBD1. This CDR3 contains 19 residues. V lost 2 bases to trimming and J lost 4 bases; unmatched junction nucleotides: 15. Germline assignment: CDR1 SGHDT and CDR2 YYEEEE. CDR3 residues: CASSFDRGHRTESYNEQFF. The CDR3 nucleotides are TGTGCCAGCAGCTTCGACAGGGGGCATCGGACGGAATCGTACAATGAGCAGTTCTTC.

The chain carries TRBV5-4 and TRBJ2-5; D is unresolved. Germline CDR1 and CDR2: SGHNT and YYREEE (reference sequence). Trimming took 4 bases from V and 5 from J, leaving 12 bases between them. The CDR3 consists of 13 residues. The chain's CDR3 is CASSLEVRETQYF. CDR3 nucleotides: TGTGCCAGCAGCCTAGAAGTGCGGGAGACCCAGTACTTC.

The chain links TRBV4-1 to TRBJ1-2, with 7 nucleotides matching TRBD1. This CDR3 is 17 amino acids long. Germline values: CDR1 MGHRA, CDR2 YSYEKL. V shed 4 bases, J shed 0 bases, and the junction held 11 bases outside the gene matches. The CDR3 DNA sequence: TGCGCCAGCAGCCTTGCCGCTACAGGGGCAGCTAACTATGGCTACACCTTC. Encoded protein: CASSLAATGAANYGYTF.

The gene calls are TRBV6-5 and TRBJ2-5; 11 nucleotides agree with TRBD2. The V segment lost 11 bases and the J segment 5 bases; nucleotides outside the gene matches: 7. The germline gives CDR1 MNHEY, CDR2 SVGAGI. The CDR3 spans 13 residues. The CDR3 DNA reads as TGTGCCGTCACTAGCGGGAGTGGGGAGACCCAGTACTTC. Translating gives CAVTSGSGETQYF.

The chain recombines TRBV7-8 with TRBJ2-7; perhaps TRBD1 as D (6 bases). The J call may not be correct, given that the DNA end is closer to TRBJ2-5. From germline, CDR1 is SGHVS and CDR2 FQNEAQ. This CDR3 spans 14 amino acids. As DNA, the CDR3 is TGTGCCAGCAGCCCCCCCCAGGGGCGGGAGACCCAGTACTTC. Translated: CASSPPQGRETQYF.

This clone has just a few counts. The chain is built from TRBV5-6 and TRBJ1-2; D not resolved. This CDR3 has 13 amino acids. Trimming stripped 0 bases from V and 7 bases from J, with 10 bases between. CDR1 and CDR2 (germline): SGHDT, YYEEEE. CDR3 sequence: CASSLDGTRGYTF. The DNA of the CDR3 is TGTGCCAGCAGCTTGGACGGTACGCGTGGCTACACCTTC.

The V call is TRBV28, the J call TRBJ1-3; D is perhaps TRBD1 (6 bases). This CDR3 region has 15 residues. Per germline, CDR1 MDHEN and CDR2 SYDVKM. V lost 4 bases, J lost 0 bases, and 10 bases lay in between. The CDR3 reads CASSSWTDSGNTIYF. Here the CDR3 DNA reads TGTGCCAGCAGTTCCTGGACAGACTCTGGAAACACCATATATTTT.

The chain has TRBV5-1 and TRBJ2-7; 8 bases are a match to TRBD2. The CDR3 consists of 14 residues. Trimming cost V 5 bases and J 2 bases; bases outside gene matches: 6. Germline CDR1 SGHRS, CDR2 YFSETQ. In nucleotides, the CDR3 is TGCGCCAGCAGATCTACTAGCGGTCCCTACGAGCAGTACTTC. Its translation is CASRSTSGPYEQYF.

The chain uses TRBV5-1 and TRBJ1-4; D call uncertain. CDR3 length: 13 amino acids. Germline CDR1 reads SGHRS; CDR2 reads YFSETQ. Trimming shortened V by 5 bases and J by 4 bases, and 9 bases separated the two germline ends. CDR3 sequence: CASRTGINEKLFF. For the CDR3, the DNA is TGCGCCAGCAGGACGGGTATTAATGAAAAACTGTTTTTT.

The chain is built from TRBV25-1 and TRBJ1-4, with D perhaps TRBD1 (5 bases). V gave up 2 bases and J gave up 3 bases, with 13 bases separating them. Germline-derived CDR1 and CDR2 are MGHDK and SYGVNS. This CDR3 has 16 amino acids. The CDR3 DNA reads TGTGCCAGCAGTGAAGCTATGACAGCCCCTAATGAAAAACTGTTTTTT. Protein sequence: CASSEAMTAPNEKLFF.

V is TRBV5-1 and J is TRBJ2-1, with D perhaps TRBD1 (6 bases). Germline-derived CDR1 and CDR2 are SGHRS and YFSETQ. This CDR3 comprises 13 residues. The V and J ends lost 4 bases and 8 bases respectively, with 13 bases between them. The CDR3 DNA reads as TGCGCCAGCAGCCTACCAACAGGGTATGAGCAGTTCTTC. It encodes CASSLPTGYEQFF.

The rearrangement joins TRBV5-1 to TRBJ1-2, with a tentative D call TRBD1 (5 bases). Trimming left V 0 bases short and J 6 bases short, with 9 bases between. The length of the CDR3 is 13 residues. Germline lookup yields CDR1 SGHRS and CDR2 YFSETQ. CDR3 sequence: CASSLGRADGYTF. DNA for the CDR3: TGCGCCAGCAGCTTGGGCAGGGCGGATGGCTACACCTTC.